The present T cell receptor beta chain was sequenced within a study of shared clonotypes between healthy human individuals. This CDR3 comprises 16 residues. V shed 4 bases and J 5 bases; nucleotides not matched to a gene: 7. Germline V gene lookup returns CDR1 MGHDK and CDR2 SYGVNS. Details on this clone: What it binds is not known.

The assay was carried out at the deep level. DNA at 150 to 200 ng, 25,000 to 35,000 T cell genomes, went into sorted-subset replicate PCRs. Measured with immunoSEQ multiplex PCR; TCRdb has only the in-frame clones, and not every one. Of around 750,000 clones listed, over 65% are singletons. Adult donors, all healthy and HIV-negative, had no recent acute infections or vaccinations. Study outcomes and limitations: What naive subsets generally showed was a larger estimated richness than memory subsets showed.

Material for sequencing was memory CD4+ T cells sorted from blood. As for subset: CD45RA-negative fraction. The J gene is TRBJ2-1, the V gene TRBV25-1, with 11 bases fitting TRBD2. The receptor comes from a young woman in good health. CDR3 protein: CASSGGGLAGHNEQFF. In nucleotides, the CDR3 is TGTGCCAGCAGTGGGGGAGGACTAGCGGGCCACAATGAGCAGTTCTTC.